Listed here are 23 T cell receptor beta chains from one sample, sequenced in a study of human T cells and chemical hapten exposure. The authors extracted total RNA from unfractionated whole blood. A single record per CDR3 protein comes from TCRdb applying MiXCR to the 5' RACE reads. The sample yields approximately 81,000 distinct CDR3 sequences, more than 7% seen once. The source of these receptors is a male donor in good health.

Many counts were recorded for this clonotype. This sequence joins TRBV29-1 and TRBJ1-2; unclear D gene. With 7 bases removed from V and 2 bases from J, the gap between germline ends came to 14 bases. Germline CDR1 reads SQVTM; CDR2 reads ANQGSEA. The CDR3 consists of 13 residues. CDR3 sequence reads: CSAWYSRNYGYTF. The CDR3 coding sequence is TGCAGCGCCTGGTACTCCCGGAACTATGGCTACACCTTC. The whole variable domain, remainder taken from reference TRBV29-1 and TRBJ1-2, is SAVISQKPSRDICQRGTSLTIQCQVDSQVTMMFWYRQQPGQSLTLIATANQGSEATYESGFVIDKFPISRPNLTFSTLTVSNMSPEDSSIYLCSAWYSRNYGYTFGSGTRLTVV.

This clonotype has ten or more counts. The J gene is TRBJ2-7, the V gene TRBV7-9; 7 bases match TRBD1. The CDR3 is 17 residues long. V was pared by 5 bases and J by 2 bases, with 15 bases of the junction left unmatched. CDR1 and CDR2 (germline): SEHNR, FQNEAQ (reference sequence). DNA for the CDR3: TGTGCCAGCAGCCCGTCCCCCGGACAGGTGAAAACCTACGAGCAGTACTTC. The encoded protein is CASSPSPGQVKTYEQYF.

This chain uses TRBV5-1 with TRBJ1-5; weak D call: TRBD1 (6 bases). The V end was cut by 0 bases, the J end by 5 bases, with 12 bases between. CDR1 and CDR2 (germline): SGHRS, YFSETQ. The CDR3 is 15 residues long. CDR3 sequence: CASSLVGARDQPQHF. The CDR3 bases are TGCGCCAGCAGCTTGGTGGGGGCCCGAGATCAGCCCCAGCATTTT.

This clonotype was found a few times. V and J are TRBV3-1 and TRBJ1-1; the D is unclear. The V gene lost 3 bases and the J gene lost 2 bases, with 7 bases spanning the gap. CDR3 length: 13 amino acids. Germline V gene sequence: CDR1 LGHDT, CDR2 YNNKEL (reference sequence). In nucleotides, the CDR3 is TGTGCCAGCAGCCAGAAGATTAACACTGAAGCTTTCTTT. Amino acid sequence: CASSQKINTEAFF. Together with reference TRBV3-1 and TRBJ1-1, the CDR3 gives the full variable domain: DTAVSQTPKYLVTQMGNDKSIKCEQNLGHDTMYWYKQDSKKFLKIMFSYNNKELIINETVPNRFSPKSPDKAHLNLHINSLELGDSAVYFCASSQKINTEAFFGQGTRLTVV.

This clonotype was seen a handful of times. The rearrangement links TRBV5-6 to TRBJ1-2; 9 bases map to TRBD1. V was pared by 0 bases and J by 8 bases, with 8 bases of the junction left unmatched. Germline loops: CDR1 SGHDT, CDR2 YYEEEE. The CDR3 length is 15 residues. DNA of the CDR3: TGTGCCAGCAGCTTGGTCGTCCGGGACAGGGCCGGCTACACCTTC. Its translation is CASSLVVRDRAGYTF.

At least ten counts were recorded for this clonotype. DNA for the CDR3: TGTGCCAGCAGCTTAGAAGGCAGGGGGCCGGCTGGAAACACCATATATTTT. Translated, it gives CASSLEGRGPAGNTIYF. The chain couples TRBV7-6 to TRBJ1-3; 8 bases map to TRBD1. This CDR3 is built from 17 residues. Per germline, CDR1 SGHVS and CDR2 FNYEAQ. The V segment lost 1 base and the J segment 2 bases; nucleotides outside the gene matches: 7.

The CDR3 protein is CASSLGGLTTGELFF. CDR3 bases: TGTGCCAGCAGTTTGGGGGGACTCACCACCGGGGAGCTGTTTTTT. V and J are TRBV28 and TRBJ2-2; tentative D call: TRBD2 (6 bases). Germline CDR1 and CDR2: MDHEN and SYDVKM. This CDR3 spans 15 amino acids. V was cut by 3 bases and J by 4 bases, with 12 bases left in between.

V gene TRBV20-1 combines with J gene TRBJ2-7; D might be TRBD2 (5 bases). This CDR3 comprises 15 residues. Germline loops: CDR1 DFQATT, CDR2 SNEGSKA (reference sequence). V dropped 1 base and J dropped 2 bases, with 15 bases sitting between them. The CDR3 spells CSARVSTGNPYEQYF. DNA for the CDR3: TGCAGTGCTAGAGTTTCCACGGGGAACCCCTACGAGCAGTACTTC.

As to this clonotype: Being one base from a much bigger clone, this may be a read error. This chain connects TRBV7-9 to TRBJ2-4; no firm D call. Germline lookup yields CDR1 SEHNR and CDR2 FQNEAQ (reference sequence). This CDR3 comprises 14 residues. The CDR3 nucleotides read TGTGCCAACAGCTCCGACCGGATCAAAAACATTCAGTACTTC. Translation gives CANSSDRIKNIQYF.

Only a few counts were recorded for this clonotype. This sequence joins TRBV7-9 and TRBJ1-1; no firm D call. This CDR3 has 13 residues. Germline CDR1 SEHNR, CDR2 FQNEAQ (reference sequence). V dropped 6 bases and J dropped 8 bases, with 16 bases sitting between them. For the CDR3, the DNA is TGTGCCAGCAGTTGGACCGGGAGTACAGAAGCTTTCTTT. Its translation is CASSWTGSTEAFF.

V usage is TRBV27 and J usage is TRBJ2-3, with 10 bases lining up with TRBD2. The length of the CDR3 is 14 residues. Germline CDR1 and CDR2: MNHEY and SMNVEV (reference sequence). Germline trimming cut 6 bases from V and 6 bases from J; bases unmatched to any gene: 6. The CDR3 spells CASRSGGAPDTQYF. DNA for the CDR3: TGTGCCAGCAGAAGCGGGGGGGCTCCCGATACGCAGTATTTT.

This clonotype was counted a few times. CDR3: CASSSRGGANTEAFF. The CDR3 region has the DNA TGTGCCAGCAGTTCCCGCGGGGGGGCAAACACTGAAGCTTTCTTT. The rearrangement joins TRBV6-5 to TRBJ1-1; maybe TRBD1 (6 bases). Per germline, CDR1 MNHEY and CDR2 SVGAGI. The CDR3 has 15 amino acids. V lost 4 bases, J lost 2 bases, and 14 bases lay in between.

Only a few counts were recorded for this clonotype. The chain carries TRBV12-3 or TRBV12-4 and TRBJ1-1, with D uncertain. The length of the CDR3 is 12 residues. V lost 6 bases to trimming and J lost 6 bases, with 11 bases between them. The CDR3 is CASRRGRAEAFF. For the CDR3, the DNA is TGTGCCAGCAGGCGGGGTAGGGCTGAAGCTTTCTTT.

The V gene is TRBV3-1, the J gene TRBJ2-2; D is ambiguous. This CDR3 has 11 residues. Trimming took 6 bases from V and 5 from J, leaving 4 bases between them. Germline loops: CDR1 LGHDT, CDR2 YNNKEL (reference sequence). The CDR3 is CASRKTGELFF. CDR3 sequence (DNA): TGTGCCAGCAGGAAAACCGGGGAGCTGTTTTTT.

This clonotype was detected ten times or more. The V gene is TRBV12-5, the J gene TRBJ2-1, with 10 bases lining up with TRBD1. The CDR3 has 19 residues. Trimming at V came to 3 bases and at J to 5 bases, leaving 16 bases not matched to a gene. The germline CDR1 and CDR2 sequences are LGHNT and FRNRAP. The CDR3: CASGFSPLYRDRGNNEQFF. CDR3 DNA sequence: TGTGCTAGTGGTTTCTCCCCTTTATACCGGGACAGGGGTAACAATGAGCAGTTCTTC.

This clonotype was counted a few times. This chain joins TRBV6-5 and TRBJ1-1, with TRBD1 matching over 10 bases. Germline V gene lookup returns CDR1 MNHEY and CDR2 SVGAGI. There are 16 residues in the CDR3. V lost 5 bases, J lost 1 base, and 7 bases stayed unmatched. For the CDR3, the DNA is TGTGCCAGCAGTCCATGGACAGGGGGAGGGAACACTGAAGCTTTCTTT. It codes for CASSPWTGGGNTEAFF.

The genes are TRBV6-5 and TRBJ1-1; a weak D match, TRBD1 (5 bases). V was clipped by 6 bases and J by 5 bases, with 16 bases between them. Germline V lookup: CDR1 MNHEY, CDR2 SVGAGI. This CDR3 is 14 amino acids long. In DNA form, the CDR3 reads TGTGCCAGCAGACTAGGACAAGGAAGAACTGAAGCTTTCTTT. Amino acids: CASRLGQGRTEAFF.

This clonotype is labeled as medium-sized (0.01 to 0.1%). The rearrangement links TRBV6-5 to TRBJ2-2; 9 nucleotides agree with TRBD1. The V gene end was trimmed by 7 bases and the J gene end by 4 bases; junction bases not matched to a gene: 7. CDR3 length: 15 amino acids. Germline V gene sequence: CDR1 MNHEY, CDR2 SVGAGI. The CDR3, as DNA: TGTGCCAGCAATTCGGGACAGGGCGCCACCGGGGAGCTGTTTTTT. Amino acids: CASNSGQGATGELFF.

The V gene is TRBV19, the J gene TRBJ1-5, with 9 positions matching TRBD1. With 9 bases clipped from V and 4 bases from J, the junction kept 10 bases outside the gene matches. The CDR3 runs 15 residues. Germline loops: CDR1 LNHDA, CDR2 SQIVND (reference sequence). CDR3 loop: CASSGGTGLNQPQHF. CDR3 in DNA: TGTGCCAGCTCGGGCGGGACAGGGCTAAATCAGCCCCAGCATTTT.

At least ten counts were recorded for this clonotype. The chain is built from TRBV6-6 and TRBJ2-1; maybe TRBD1 (5 bases). This CDR3 region has 13 residues. From germline, CDR1 is MNHNY and CDR2 SVGAGI (reference sequence). With 0 bases removed from V and 8 bases from J, the gap between germline ends came to 8 bases. The CDR3 DNA is TGTGCCAGCAGTTACTCAACAGGATATGAGCAGTTCTTC. It specifies CASSYSTGYEQFF.

The chain has TRBV12-3 or TRBV12-4 and TRBJ2-7; D might be TRBD2 (6 bases). V lost 2 bases to trimming and J lost 2 bases, with 16 bases between them. The CDR3 totals 16 residues. CDR3 in amino acids: CASSLLGGGFTYEQYF. CDR3 DNA sequence: TGTGCCAGCAGTTTACTTGGCGGAGGGTTTACCTACGAGCAGTACTTC.

This clonotype was picked up a small number of times. The chain is built from TRBV21-1 and TRBJ1-3; the DNA was not compared with TRBD1, the D call given in the table. TRBV21-1 is a recognized pseudogene. The CDR3 sequence is 15 residues long. The CDR3 spells CASSGEGEGTNTIYF. In nucleotides, the CDR3 is TGTGCCAGCAGCGGGGAAGGAGAGGGGACAAACACCATATATTTT.

The sample holds many counts of this clonotype. V gene TRBV20-1 combines with J gene TRBJ2-3; a possible D gene is TRBD2 (5 bases). CDR3 length equals 11 residues. V was clipped by 7 bases and J by 8 bases, with 13 bases between them. Per germline, CDR1 DFQATT and CDR2 SNEGSKA (reference sequence). CDR3 nucleotides: TGCAGTGGGGTAGAGGGAGTTACGCAGTATTTT. This gives the protein CSGVEGVTQYF.